This is a list of T cell receptor beta chains from one sample in a study of T-cell reconstitution after alpha-beta-depleted transplantation in children. MiXCR, applied by TCRdb to the PCR reads, yields one record per CDR3 protein. The sample lists 700,000 to 950,000 distinct CDR3 sequences, approximately 15% occurring once. The sample was PBMCs, mostly from graft donor cells, taken 360 days after TCRalphabeta/CD19-depleted stem cell transplant. The receptors shown here come from a male patient under 18 who had a stem cell transplant for acute lymphoblastic leukemia, so the T cells may come from the graft donor. Each CDR3 is given with its conserved first and last residue. Fields, in order: J gene, clone size, V gene, D gene, CDR3 protein, CDR3 DNA. A D gene is named only where the DNA matches it firmly. Some rows have no size entry. The others give once, few or many, or a class for an expanded clone.

TRBJ2-3 NA TRBV3-1 NA CASSQMGFHTQYF TGTGCCAGCAGCCAAATGGGATTCCATACGCAGTATTTT
TRBJ2-5 few TRBV7-9 TRBD1 CASSQLLGTGSRETQYF TGTGCCAGCAGCCAGCTCCTCGGGACAGGGAGTCGAGAGACCCAGTACTTC
TRBJ2-5 NA TRBV7-9 NA CASSFAGGVETQYF TGTGCCAGCAGCTTCGCCGGGGGAGTAGAGACCCAGTACTTC
TRBJ1-1 NA TRBV2 NA CASSDGGVPPEAFF TGTGCCAGCAGTGATGGGGGGGTTCCGCCTGAAGCTTTCTTT
TRBJ2-7 NA TRBV15 TRBD1 CATSRDWDSPYEQYF TGTGCCACCAGCAGAGATTGGGACAGTCCCTACGAGCAGTACTTC
TRBJ2-3 many TRBV12-3/TRBV12-4 TRBD1 CASSPNRGSDTQYF TGTGCCAGCAGTCCCAACAGGGGATCAGATACGCAGTATTTT
TRBJ2-7 many TRBV5-1 NA CASSLTTWGEQYF TGCGCCAGCAGCTTGACTACCTGGGGAGAGCAGTACTTC
TRBJ1-1 few TRBV12-3/TRBV12-4 NA CASSFTARAF TGTGCCAGCAGTTTCACGGCCAGAGCCTTT
TRBJ1-1 few TRBV12-5 NA CASGLETAASEAFF TGTGCTAGTGGTTTGGAGACGGCAGCATCTGAAGCTTTCTTT
TRBJ2-1 few TRBV11-1 NA CASSLYEDEQFF TGTGCCAGCAGCTTATATGAGGATGAGCAGTTCTTC